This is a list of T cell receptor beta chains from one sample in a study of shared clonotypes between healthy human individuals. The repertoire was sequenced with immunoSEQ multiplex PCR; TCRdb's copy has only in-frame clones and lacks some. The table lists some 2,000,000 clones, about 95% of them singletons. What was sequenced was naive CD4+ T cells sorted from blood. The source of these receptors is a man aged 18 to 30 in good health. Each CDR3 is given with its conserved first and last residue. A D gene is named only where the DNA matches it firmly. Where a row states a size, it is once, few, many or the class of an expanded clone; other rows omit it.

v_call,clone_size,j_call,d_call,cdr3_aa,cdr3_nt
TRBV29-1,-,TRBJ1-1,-,CSVQGQLMNTEAFF,TGCAGCGTTCAAGGACAGTTAATGAACACTGAAGCTTTCTTT
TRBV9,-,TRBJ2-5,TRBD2,CASSPRTSGVETQYF,TGTGCCAGCAGCCCCCGGACTAGCGGGGTGGAGACCCAGTACTTC
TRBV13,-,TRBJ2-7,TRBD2,CASSWGLAGGTTTYEQYF,TGTGCCAGCAGCTGGGGACTAGCGGGAGGGACTACTACCTACGAGCAGTACTTC
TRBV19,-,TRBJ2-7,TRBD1,CASSGQVGYEQYF,TGTGCCAGTAGTGGACAGGTCGGCTACGAGCAGTACTTC
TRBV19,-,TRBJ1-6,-,CASSPSYNSPLHF,TGTGCCAGTAGCCCCTCCTATAATTCACCCCTCCACTTT
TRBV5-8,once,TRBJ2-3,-,CASSGRLVAPIAQYF,TGTGCCAGCAGCGGGAGACTAGTAGCCCCAATAGCGCAGTATTTT
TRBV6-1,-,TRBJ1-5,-,CASRLGGVDPQHF,TGTGCCAGCAGACTAGGGGGAGTTGACCCCCAGCATTTT
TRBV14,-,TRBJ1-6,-,CASSQATGVRSPLHF,TGTGCCAGCAGCCAAGCAACGGGGGTACGGTCACCCCTCCACTTT
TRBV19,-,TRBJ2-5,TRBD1,CASSISGDRESRETQYF,TGTGCCAGTAGTATATCGGGGGACAGGGAGAGTCGAGAGACCCAGTACTTC
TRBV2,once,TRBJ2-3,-,CASSEGRGGTDTQYF,TGTGCCAGCAGTGAAGGCCGAGGTGGCACAGATACGCAGTATTTT
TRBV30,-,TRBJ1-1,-,CAWVKRGTEAFF,TGTGCCTGGGTAAAAAGGGGTACTGAAGCTTTCTTT
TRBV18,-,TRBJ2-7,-,CASSPIQGINEQYF,TGTGCCAGCTCACCAATCCAGGGTATCAACGAGCAGTACTTC
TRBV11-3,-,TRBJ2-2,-,CASSQGRQNTGELFF,TGTGCCAGCAGCCAGGGACGGCAGAACACCGGGGAGCTGTTTTTT
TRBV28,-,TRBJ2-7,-,CASSLGSSYEQYF,TGTGCCAGCAGTCTTGGGAGCTCCTACGAGCAGTACTTC
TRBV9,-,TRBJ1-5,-,CASSVEGGQPQHF,TGTGCCAGCAGCGTAGAGGGGGGTCAGCCCCAGCATTTT